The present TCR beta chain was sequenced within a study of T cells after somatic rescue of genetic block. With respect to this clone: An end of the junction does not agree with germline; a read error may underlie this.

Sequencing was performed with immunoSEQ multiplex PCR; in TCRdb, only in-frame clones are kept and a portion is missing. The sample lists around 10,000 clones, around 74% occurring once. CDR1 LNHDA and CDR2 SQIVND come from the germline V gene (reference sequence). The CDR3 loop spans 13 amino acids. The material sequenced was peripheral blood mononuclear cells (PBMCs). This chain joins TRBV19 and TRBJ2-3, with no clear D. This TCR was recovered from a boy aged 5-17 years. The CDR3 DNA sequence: TGTGCCAGTAGTATGAGTAGCACCGATACGCAGTATTTT. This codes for CASSMSSTDTQYF. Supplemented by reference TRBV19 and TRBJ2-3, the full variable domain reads DGGITQSPKYLFRKEGQNVTLSCEQNLNHDAMYWYRQDPGQGLRLIYYSQIVNDFQKGDIAEGYSVSREKKESFPLTVTSAQKNPTAFYLCASSMSSTDTQYFGPGTRLTVL.